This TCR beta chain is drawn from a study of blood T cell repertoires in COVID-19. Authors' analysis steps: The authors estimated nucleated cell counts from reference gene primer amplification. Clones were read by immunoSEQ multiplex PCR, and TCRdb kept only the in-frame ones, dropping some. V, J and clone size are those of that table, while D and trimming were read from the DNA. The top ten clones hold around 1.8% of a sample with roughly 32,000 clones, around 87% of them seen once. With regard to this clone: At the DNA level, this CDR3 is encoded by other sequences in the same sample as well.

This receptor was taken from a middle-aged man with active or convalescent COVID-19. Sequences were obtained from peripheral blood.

The CDR3 loop reads CASSTDRATDTQYF. DNA for the CDR3: TGTGCCAGCAGTACGGACAGGGCCACAGATACGCAGTATTTT. The V call is TRBV6-2 or TRBV6-3, the J call TRBJ2-3; TRBD1 matches at 8 bases. The length of the CDR3 is 14 residues. Looked up from germline, CDR1 is MNHEY and CDR2 is SVGEGT. With V trimmed by 5 bases and J by 2 bases, 3 bases remained unmatched.